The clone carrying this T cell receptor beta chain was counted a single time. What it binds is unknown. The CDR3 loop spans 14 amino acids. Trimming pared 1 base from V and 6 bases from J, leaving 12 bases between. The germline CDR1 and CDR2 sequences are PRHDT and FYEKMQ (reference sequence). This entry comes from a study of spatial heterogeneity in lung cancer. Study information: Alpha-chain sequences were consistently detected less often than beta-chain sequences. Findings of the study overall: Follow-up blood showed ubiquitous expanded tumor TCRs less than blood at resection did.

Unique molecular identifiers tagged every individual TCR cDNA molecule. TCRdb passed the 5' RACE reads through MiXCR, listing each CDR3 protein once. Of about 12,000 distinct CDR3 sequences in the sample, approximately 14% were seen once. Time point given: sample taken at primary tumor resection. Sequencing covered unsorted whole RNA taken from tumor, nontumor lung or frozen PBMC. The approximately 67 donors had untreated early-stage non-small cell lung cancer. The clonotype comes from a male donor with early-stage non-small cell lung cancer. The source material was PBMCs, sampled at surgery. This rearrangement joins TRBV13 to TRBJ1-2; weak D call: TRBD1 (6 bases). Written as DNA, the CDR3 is TGTGCCAGCAGCTTAGATCAGGGGACGAATGGCTACACCTTC. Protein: CASSLDQGTNGYTF.